A single sample gave rise to the 27 T cell receptor beta chains below, sequenced in a study of glioma-infiltrating T cells after dendritic cell vaccination. The time point was: after dendritic cell vaccination, including at tumor progression/relapse. Measured with immunoSEQ multiplex PCR; TCRdb has only the in-frame clones, and not every one. This table holds roughly 62,000 clones, about 80% found once. The source was blood, collected after dendritic cell vaccination. These receptors were collected from a human donor with glioblastoma.

V and J are TRBV5-1 and TRBJ2-1; perhaps TRBD1 as D (6 bases). Trimming took 1 base from V and 2 from J, leaving 10 bases between them. The CDR3 contains 15 residues. Germline CDR1 and CDR2: SGHRS and YFSETQ. This CDR3 reads CASSLLTGTYNEQFF. CDR3 nucleotides: TGCGCCAGCAGCTTGTTAACAGGGACCTACAATGAGCAGTTCTTC.

This clone rates as medium-sized (0.01 to 0.1%). The V call is TRBV19, the J call TRBJ2-7; TRBD2 aligns across 14 bases. The CDR3 is made up of 15 amino acids. CDR1 and CDR2 from the germline V gene are LNHDA and SQIVND (reference sequence). V trimming: 5 bases; J trimming: 0 bases; junction bases outside the gene matches: 0. CDR3 amino acids: CASSGTSGGSYEQYF. The CDR3 nucleotides are TGTGCCAGTAGTGGGACTAGCGGGGGCTCCTACGAGCAGTACTTC.

This clone was counted between two and nine times. The chain couples TRBV5-4 to TRBJ2-3; D is possibly TRBD2 (6 bases). Germline-derived CDR1 and CDR2 are SGHNT and YYREEE (reference sequence). CDR3 length equals 16 residues. V lost 0 bases, J lost 6 bases, and 17 bases lay in between. The CDR3, as DNA: TGTGCCAGCAGCTTGGGACGCCTAGCTGGGGGGGATACGCAGTATTTT. Translating it yields CASSLGRLAGGDTQYF.

The rearrangement uses TRBV5-4 and TRBJ1-1; D call uncertain. V was pared by 0 bases and J by 1 base, with 13 bases between. Germline V lookup: CDR1 SGHNT, CDR2 YYREEE (reference sequence). The CDR3 has 16 residues. This chain's CDR3 is CASSLAVRQSNTEAFF. CDR3 nucleotide sequence: TGTGCCAGCAGCTTGGCCGTTAGACAATCGAACACTGAAGCTTTCTTT.

This chain joins TRBV4-1 and TRBJ1-1; D unresolved. The germline CDR1 and CDR2 sequences are MGHRA and YSYEKL. Trimming took off 0 bases at V and 0 bases at J, with 8 bases between the two ends. This CDR3 is 15 amino acids long. CDR3 DNA: TGCGCCAGCAGCCAAGAGAGCGGCATGAACACTGAAGCTTTCTTT. Residues: CASSQESGMNTEAFF.

This chain joins TRBV9 and TRBJ2-5, with 14 bases lining up with TRBD2. V shed 0 bases, J shed 5 bases, and the junction held 6 bases outside the gene matches. The CDR3 is made up of 17 amino acids. Germline CDR1 reads SGDLS; CDR2 reads YYNGEE. The CDR3 DNA sequence: TGTGCCAGCAGCGTAGGACTAGCGGGGGGGCCTTTTGAGACCCAGTACTTC. Translation: CASSVGLAGGPFETQYF.

In this sample, this clone turned up a few times. The chain has TRBV2 and TRBJ1-3, with no clear D. This CDR3 is 15 amino acids long. V gave up 3 bases and J gave up 0 bases, with 9 bases separating them. Germline CDR1 SNHLY, CDR2 FYNNEI. For the CDR3, the DNA is TGTGCCAGCAGTGAGGCGGGAAACTCTGGAAACACCATATATTTT. Its translation: CASSEAGNSGNTIYF.

The chain employs TRBV6-5 and TRBJ2-7; 7 bases are a match to TRBD2. This CDR3 has 15 amino acids. J lost 5 bases, V lost 0 bases, and 7 bases had no gene match. From germline, CDR1 is MNHEY and CDR2 SVGAGI. DNA of the CDR3: TGTGCCAGCAGTTACTCTTCCGGGGGGAGCCACGAGCAGTACTTC. It yields the protein CASSYSSGGSHEQYF.

This clone was observed a single time. This chain connects TRBV5-1 to TRBJ2-7; possible D gene TRBD2, 8 bases. The germline V gene encodes CDR1 SGHRS and CDR2 YFSETQ. V lost 4 bases and J lost 6, with 23 bases in between. The CDR3 covers 16 residues. CDR3 in amino acids: CASSPGGAGGVVEQYF. CDR3 sequence (DNA): TGCGCCAGCAGCCCGGGAGGGGCAGGGGGGGTTGTCGAGCAGTACTTC.

The chain uses TRBV6-5 and TRBJ2-5, with a weak D call TRBD2 (7 bases). V was cut by 0 bases and J by 3 bases, with 14 bases left in between. Germline CDR1 reads MNHEY; CDR2 reads SVGAGI. This CDR3 is built from 16 residues. The CDR3 region is CASSYSWGGGEETQYF. CDR3 DNA sequence: TGTGCCAGCAGTTACTCGTGGGGGGGCGGAGAAGAGACCCAGTACTTC.

V usage is TRBV6-6 and J usage is TRBJ1-1; 8 nucleotides match TRBD1. The germline V gene encodes CDR1 MNHNY and CDR2 SVGAGI (reference sequence). The trim removed 6 bases at V and 0 bases at J, leaving 9 bases unmatched. This CDR3 has 16 amino acids. The CDR3 loop reads CASRKQGGGMNTEAFF. The CDR3 region has the DNA TGTGCCAGCAGGAAACAGGGGGGAGGAATGAACACTGAAGCTTTCTTT.

V and J are TRBV5-6 and TRBJ2-3, with D possibly being TRBD1 (5 bases). The CDR3 is made up of 15 amino acids. Trimming removed 5 bases from V and 4 bases from J, with 17 bases in between. Germline CDR1 and CDR2: SGHDT and YYEEEE. This CDR3 reads CASRGRVWRADTQYF. In nucleotides, the CDR3 is TGTGCCAGCAGAGGCAGGGTGTGGCGAGCAGATACGCAGTATTTT.

The V gene is TRBV4-3, the J gene TRBJ2-7; 12 positions agree with TRBD1. Germline lookup yields CDR1 LGHNA and CDR2 YSLEER. The trim removed 1 base at V and 2 bases at J, leaving 6 bases unmatched. The CDR3 loop spans 17 amino acids. The CDR3 DNA follows: TGCGCCAGCAGCCAAGGGGCCGGGACAGGGGGCACCTACGAGCAGTACTTC. Protein: CASSQGAGTGGTYEQYF.

This rearrangement joins TRBV6-6 to TRBJ2-5; TRBD1 is a possible D gene (5 bases). The CDR3 is 14 residues long. V shed 3 bases and J shed 4 bases, with 12 bases lying between them. Germline CDR1 reads MNHNY; CDR2 reads SVGAGI (reference sequence). The CDR3 is CASSYRVRGETQYF. In DNA, the CDR3 is TGTGCCAGCAGTTATCGAGTTAGGGGAGAGACCCAGTACTTC.

This sequence joins TRBV4-1 and TRBJ1-2; a possible D gene is TRBD1 (6 bases). The germline CDR1 and CDR2 sequences are MGHRA and YSYEKL. The CDR3 totals 15 residues. V dropped 4 bases and J dropped 8 bases, with 20 bases sitting between them. Written as DNA, the CDR3 is TGCGCCAGCAGCCCTGCGTTACAGGGTTGGGGGGGCTACACCTTC. It yields the protein CASSPALQGWGGYTF.

J is TRBJ2-5 and V is TRBV7-6; D not resolved. V gave up 5 bases and J gave up 5 bases, with 9 bases separating them. Germline V lookup: CDR1 SGHVS, CDR2 FNYEAQ. The CDR3 has 12 residues. In nucleotides, the CDR3 is TGTGCCAGCAGCCCTCTGGCCGAGACCCAGTACTTC. It specifies CASSPLAETQYF.

The chain couples TRBV5-4 to TRBJ1-2; perhaps TRBD1 as D (5 bases). Germline values: CDR1 SGHNT, CDR2 YYREEE (reference sequence). Trimming removed 4 bases at V and 2 bases at J, with 15 bases between. This CDR3 is built from 15 residues. The CDR3 bases are TGTGCCAGCAGCCCAACTCGGGGGTGGAACTATGGCTACACCTTC. Encoded protein: CASSPTRGWNYGYTF.

This chain joins TRBV7-9 and TRBJ1-2; TRBD1 matches at 10 bases. The V gene end was trimmed by 5 bases and the J gene end by 3 bases; junction bases not matched to a gene: 6. CDR1 and CDR2 from the germline V gene are SEHNR and FQNEAQ (reference sequence). This CDR3 spans 15 amino acids. CDR3 region: CASSPRTGGHYGYTF. CDR3 nucleotides: TGTGCCAGCAGCCCCCGGACAGGGGGGCACTATGGCTACACCTTC.

The rearrangement joins TRBV19 to TRBJ1-1; 10 nucleotides agree with TRBD1. This CDR3 has 15 residues. V trimming: 6 bases; J trimming: 0 bases; junction bases outside the gene matches: 4. Per germline, CDR1 LNHDA and CDR2 SQIVND (reference sequence). The CDR3 loop reads CASRRQGAMNTEAFF. The CDR3 region has the DNA TGTGCCAGTAGAAGACAGGGGGCCATGAACACTGAAGCTTTCTTT.

CDR3 bases: TGTGCCAGCACCCCCGCAGGACGAGTAGAGAGCGGGACTGAAGCTTTCTTT. Translating gives CASTPAGRVESGTEAFF. The chain is built from TRBV5-5 and TRBJ1-1; no definite D call. This CDR3 is 17 amino acids long. The V end was cut by 6 bases, the J end by 5 bases, with 26 bases between. Germline CDR1 and CDR2: SGHKS and YYEKEE (reference sequence).

This clone has only a few counts. The chain has TRBV6-1 and TRBJ1-4; D may be TRBD1 (5 bases). Germline loops: CDR1 MNHNS, CDR2 SASEGT. V was pared by 6 bases and J by 0 bases, with 8 bases between. The CDR3 runs 14 residues. The CDR3 here is CASRDSATNEKLFF. CDR3 DNA sequence: TGTGCCAGCAGAGACAGTGCAACTAATGAAAAACTGTTTTTT.

V usage is TRBV30 and J usage is TRBJ2-6; no definite D call. The V end was cut by 1 base, the J end by 0 bases, with 13 bases between. Germline loops: CDR1 GTSNPN, CDR2 SVGIG (reference sequence). The CDR3 extends over 17 amino acids. This CDR3 reads CAWSGDTAYSGANVLTF. The CDR3 DNA is TGTGCCTGGAGTGGAGACACGGCTTACTCTGGGGCCAACGTCCTGACTTTC.

This chain joins TRBV4-1 and TRBJ1-5; 7 bases are shared with TRBD1. V lost 3 bases and J lost 3; bases outside the gene matches: 5. The CDR3 extends over 15 amino acids. Looked up from germline, CDR1 is MGHRA and CDR2 is YSYEKL. The CDR3 reads CASSHVGQLNQPQHF. Written as DNA, the CDR3 is TGCGCCAGCAGCCACGTGGGACAGCTCAATCAGCCCCAGCATTTT.

The gene calls are TRBV19 and TRBJ1-2, with 7 bases aligning to TRBD1. From germline, CDR1 is LNHDA and CDR2 SQIVND (reference sequence). The CDR3 contains 16 residues. After removal of 3 bases from V and 5 bases from J, the junction contained 12 bases not matched to a gene. In DNA form, the CDR3 reads TGTGCCAGTAGTATCGACGGAGGGGGACAGTCGTATGGCTACACCTTC. It yields the protein CASSIDGGGQSYGYTF. Variable domain in full (rest from reference TRBV19 and TRBJ1-2): DGGITQSPKYLFRKEGQNVTLSCEQNLNHDAMYWYRQDPGQGLRLIYYSQIVNDFQKGDIAEGYSVSREKKESFPLTVTSAQKNPTAFYLCASSIDGGGQSYGYTFGSGTRLTVV.

This clone is classed as medium-sized. The CDR3 DNA follows: TGTGCCAGCAGCAAAGGCGGCAGGGGTCTCGAGCAGTACTTC. Translated: CASSKGGRGLEQYF. This chain uses TRBV21-1 with TRBJ2-7; the DNA was not used to check the table's D call, TRBD1. TRBV21-1 is listed as a pseudogene. The length of the CDR3 is 14 residues.

The chain has TRBV28 and TRBJ1-1; 9 positions match TRBD1. CDR1 is MDHEN and CDR2 is SYDVKM in the germline V gene. The V segment lost 5 bases and the J segment 4 bases; nucleotides outside the gene matches: 11. CDR3 length: 16 amino acids. Written as DNA, the CDR3 is TGTGCCAGCAGTCCTCCTCCGGGACAGGGTACCACTGAAGCTTTCTTT. Translated: CASSPPPGQGTTEAFF.

The rearrangement uses TRBV5-6 and TRBJ1-2, with 7 bases that match TRBD1. Germline trimming cut 4 bases from V and 3 bases from J; bases unmatched to any gene: 6. CDR1 and CDR2 (germline): SGHDT, YYEEEE. The CDR3 covers 14 residues. CDR3 region: CASSPGQLDYGYTF. CDR3 DNA sequence: TGTGCCAGCAGCCCGGGACAGCTCGACTATGGCTACACCTTC.